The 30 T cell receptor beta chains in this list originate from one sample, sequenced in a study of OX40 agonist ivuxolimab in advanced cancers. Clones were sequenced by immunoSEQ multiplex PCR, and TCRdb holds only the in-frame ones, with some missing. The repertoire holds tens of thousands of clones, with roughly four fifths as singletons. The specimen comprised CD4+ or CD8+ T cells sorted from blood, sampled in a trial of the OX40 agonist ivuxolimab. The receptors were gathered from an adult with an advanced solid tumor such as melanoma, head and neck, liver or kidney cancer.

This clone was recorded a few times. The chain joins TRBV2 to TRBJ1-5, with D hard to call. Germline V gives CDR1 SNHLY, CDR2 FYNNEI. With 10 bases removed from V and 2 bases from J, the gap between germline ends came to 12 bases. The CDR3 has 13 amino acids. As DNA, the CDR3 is TGTGCCAAACAGAGGGTGGGCAATCAGCCCCAGCATTTT. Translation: CAKQRVGNQPQHF. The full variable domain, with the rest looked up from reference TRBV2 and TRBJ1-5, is EPEVTQTPSHQVTQMGQEVILRCVPISNHLYFYWYRQILGQKVEFLVSFYNNEISEKSEIFDDQFSVERPDGSNFTLKIRSTKLEDSAMYFCAKQRVGNQPQHFGDGTRLSIL.

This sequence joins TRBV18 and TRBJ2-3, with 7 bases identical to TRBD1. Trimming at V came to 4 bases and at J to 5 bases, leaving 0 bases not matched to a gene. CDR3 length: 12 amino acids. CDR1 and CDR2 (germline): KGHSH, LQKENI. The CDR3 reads CASSRDRDTQYF. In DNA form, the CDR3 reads TGTGCCAGCTCACGGGACAGAGATACGCAGTATTTT.

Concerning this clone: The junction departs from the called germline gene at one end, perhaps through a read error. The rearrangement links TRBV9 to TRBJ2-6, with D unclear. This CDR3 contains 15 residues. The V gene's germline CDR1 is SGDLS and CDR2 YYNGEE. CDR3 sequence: CAGSVELLGANVLTF. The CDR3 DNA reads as TGTGCCGGCAGCGTAGAATTGTTAGGGGCCAACGTCCTGACTTTC.

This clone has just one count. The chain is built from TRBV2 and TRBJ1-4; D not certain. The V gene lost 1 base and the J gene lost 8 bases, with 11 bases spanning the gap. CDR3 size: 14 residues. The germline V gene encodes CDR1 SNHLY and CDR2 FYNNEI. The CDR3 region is CASSEGRPPEKLFF. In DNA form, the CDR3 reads TGTGCCAGCAGTGAAGGCCGACCGCCCGAAAAACTGTTTTTT.

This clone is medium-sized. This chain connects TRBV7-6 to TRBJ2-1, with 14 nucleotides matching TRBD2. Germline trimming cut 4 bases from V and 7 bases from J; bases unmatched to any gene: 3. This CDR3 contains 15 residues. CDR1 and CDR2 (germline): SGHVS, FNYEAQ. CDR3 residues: CASSSTSGRENEQFF. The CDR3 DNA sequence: TGTGCCAGCAGCTCGACTAGCGGGAGGGAGAATGAGCAGTTCTTC.

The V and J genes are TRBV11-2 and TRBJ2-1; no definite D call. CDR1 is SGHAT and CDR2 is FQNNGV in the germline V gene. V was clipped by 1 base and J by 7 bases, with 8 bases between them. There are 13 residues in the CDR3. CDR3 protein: CASSLVGDNEQFF. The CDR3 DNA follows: TGTGCCAGCAGCTTAGTAGGAGATAATGAGCAGTTCTTC.

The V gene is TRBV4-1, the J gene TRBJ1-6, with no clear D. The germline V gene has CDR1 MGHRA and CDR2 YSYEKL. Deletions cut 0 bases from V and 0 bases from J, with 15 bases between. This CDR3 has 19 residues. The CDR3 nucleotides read TGCGCCAGCAGCCAAGATCCCCACCGAGGAAGCTCCTATAATTCACCCCTCCACTTT. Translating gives CASSQDPHRGSSYNSPLHF.

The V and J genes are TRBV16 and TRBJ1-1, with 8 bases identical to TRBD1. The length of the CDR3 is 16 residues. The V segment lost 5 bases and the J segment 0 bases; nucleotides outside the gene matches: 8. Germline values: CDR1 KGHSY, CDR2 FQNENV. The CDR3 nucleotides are TGTGCCAGCAGCGGACAGGGTTTGGGTATGAACACTGAAGCTTTCTTT. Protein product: CASSGQGLGMNTEAFF. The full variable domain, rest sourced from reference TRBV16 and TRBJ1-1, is GEEVAQTPKHLVRGEGQKAKLYCAPIKGHSYVFWYQQVLKNEFKFLISFQNENVFDETGMPKERFSAKCLPNSPCSLEIQATKLEDSAVYFCASSGQGLGMNTEAFFGQGTRLTVV.

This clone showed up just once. CDR3 region: CSVADGTSGNTIYF. The CDR3 DNA reads TGCAGCGTAGCGGACGGTACCTCTGGAAACACCATATATTTT. The chain links TRBV29-1 to TRBJ1-3; D is undetermined. The length of the CDR3 is 14 residues. V was pared by 6 bases and J by 0 bases, with 12 bases between. Per germline, CDR1 SQVTM and CDR2 ANQGSEA.

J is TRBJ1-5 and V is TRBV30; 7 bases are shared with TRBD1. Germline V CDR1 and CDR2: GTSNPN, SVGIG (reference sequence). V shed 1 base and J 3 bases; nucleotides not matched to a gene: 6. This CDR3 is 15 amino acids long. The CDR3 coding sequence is TGTGCCTGGAGTGGCCCGGGACAGTACAATCAGCCCCAGCATTTT. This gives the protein CAWSGPGQYNQPQHF.

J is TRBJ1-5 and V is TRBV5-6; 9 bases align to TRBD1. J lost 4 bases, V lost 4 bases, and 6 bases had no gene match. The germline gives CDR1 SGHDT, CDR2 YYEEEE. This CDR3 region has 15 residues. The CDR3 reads CASSTWTGANQPQHF. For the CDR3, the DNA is TGTGCCAGCAGCACTTGGACAGGGGCGAATCAGCCCCAGCATTTT.

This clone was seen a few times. CDR3 amino acids: CASSEAGGQPQHF. DNA of the CDR3: TGTGCCAGCAGTGAAGCCGGGGGTCAGCCCCAGCATTTT. The rearrangement joins TRBV6-1 to TRBJ1-5, with D tentatively TRBD1 (5 bases). Germline V CDR1 and CDR2: MNHNS, SASEGT. The CDR3 is made up of 13 amino acids. Trimming pared 0 bases from V and 6 bases from J, leaving 6 bases between.

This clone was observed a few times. CDR3 protein: CASSLDSGNTIYF. DNA of the CDR3: TGTGCCAGCAGCTTAGACTCTGGAAACACCATATATTTT. The chain combines TRBV7-9 with TRBJ1-3; D is uncertain. V was pared by 1 base and J by 0 bases, with 1 base between. The V gene's germline CDR1 is SEHNR and CDR2 FQNEAQ (reference sequence). The CDR3 has 13 amino acids.

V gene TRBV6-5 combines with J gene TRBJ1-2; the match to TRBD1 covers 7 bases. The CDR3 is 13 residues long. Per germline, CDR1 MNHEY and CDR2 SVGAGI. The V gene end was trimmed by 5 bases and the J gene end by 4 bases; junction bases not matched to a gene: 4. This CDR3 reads CASSPDRVYGYTF. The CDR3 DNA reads TGTGCCAGCAGTCCAGACAGGGTCTATGGCTACACCTTC.

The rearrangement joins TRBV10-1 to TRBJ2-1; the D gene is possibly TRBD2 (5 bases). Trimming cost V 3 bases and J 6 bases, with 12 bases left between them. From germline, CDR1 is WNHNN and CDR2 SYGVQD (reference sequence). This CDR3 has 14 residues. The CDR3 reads CASSDSGFGNEQFF. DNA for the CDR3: TGCGCCAGCAGTGACTCGGGGTTCGGCAATGAGCAGTTCTTC.

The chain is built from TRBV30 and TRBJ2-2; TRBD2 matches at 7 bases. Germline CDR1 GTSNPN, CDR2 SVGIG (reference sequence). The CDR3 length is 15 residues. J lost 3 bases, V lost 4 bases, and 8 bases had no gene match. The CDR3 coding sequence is TGTGCCTGGAACTTAGGACTAGGAGACACCGGGGAGCTGTTTTTT. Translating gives CAWNLGLGDTGELFF.

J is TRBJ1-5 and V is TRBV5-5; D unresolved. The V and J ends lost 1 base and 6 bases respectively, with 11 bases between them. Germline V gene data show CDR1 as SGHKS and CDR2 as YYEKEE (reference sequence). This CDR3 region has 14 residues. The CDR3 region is CASSLIVSGQPQHF. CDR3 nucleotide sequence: TGTGCCAGCAGCTTGATAGTTTCGGGTCAGCCCCAGCATTTT.

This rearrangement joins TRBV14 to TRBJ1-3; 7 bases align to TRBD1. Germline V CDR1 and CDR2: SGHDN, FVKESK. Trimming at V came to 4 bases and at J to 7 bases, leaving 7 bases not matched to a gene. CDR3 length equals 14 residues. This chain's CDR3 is CASSPTGNRNTIYF. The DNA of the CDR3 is TGTGCCAGCAGCCCGACAGGGAATCGTAACACCATATATTTT.

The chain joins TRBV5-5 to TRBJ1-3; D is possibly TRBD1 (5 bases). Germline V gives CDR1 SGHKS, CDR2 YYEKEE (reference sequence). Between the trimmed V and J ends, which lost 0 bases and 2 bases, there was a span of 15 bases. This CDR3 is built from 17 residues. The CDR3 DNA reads TGTGCCAGCAGCTTGGAGGGGCGGCGGAGCACTGGAAACACCATATATTTT. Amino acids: CASSLEGRRSTGNTIYF.

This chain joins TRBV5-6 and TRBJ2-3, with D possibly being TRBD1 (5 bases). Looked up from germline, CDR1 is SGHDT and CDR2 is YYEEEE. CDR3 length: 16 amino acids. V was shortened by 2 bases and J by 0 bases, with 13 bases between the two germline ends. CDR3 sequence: CASSFGVRGSTDTQYF. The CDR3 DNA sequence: TGTGCCAGCAGCTTTGGAGTTAGGGGAAGCACAGATACGCAGTATTTT.

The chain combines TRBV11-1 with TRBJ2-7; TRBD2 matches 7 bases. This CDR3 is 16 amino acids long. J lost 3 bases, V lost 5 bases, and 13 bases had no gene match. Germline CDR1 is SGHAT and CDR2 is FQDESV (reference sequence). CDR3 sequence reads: CASSPPGRELHYEQYF. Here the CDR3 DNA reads TGTGCCAGCAGCCCCCCGGGGAGGGAGCTACACTACGAGCAGTACTTC.

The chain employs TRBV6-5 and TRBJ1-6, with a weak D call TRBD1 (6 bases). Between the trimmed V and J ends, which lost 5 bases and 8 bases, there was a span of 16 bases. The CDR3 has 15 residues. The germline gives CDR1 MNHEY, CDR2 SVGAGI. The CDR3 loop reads CASSNPGTSDSPLHF. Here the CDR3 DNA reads TGTGCCAGCAGTAACCCCGGGACATCAGATTCACCCCTCCACTTT.

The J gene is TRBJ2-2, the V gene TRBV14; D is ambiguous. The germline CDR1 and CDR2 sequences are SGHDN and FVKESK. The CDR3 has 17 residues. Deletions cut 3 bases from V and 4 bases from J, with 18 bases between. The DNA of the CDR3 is TGTGCCAGCAGCCACCAGGCGGTGTGGAGCGCCACCGGGGAGCTGTTTTTT. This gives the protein CASSHQAVWSATGELFF. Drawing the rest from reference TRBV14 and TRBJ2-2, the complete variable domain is EAGVTQFPSHSVIEKGQTVTLRCDPISGHDNLYWYRRVMGKEIKFLLHFVKESKQDESGMPNNRFLAERTGGTYSTLKVQPAELEDSGVYFCASSHQAVWSATGELFFGEGSRLTVL.

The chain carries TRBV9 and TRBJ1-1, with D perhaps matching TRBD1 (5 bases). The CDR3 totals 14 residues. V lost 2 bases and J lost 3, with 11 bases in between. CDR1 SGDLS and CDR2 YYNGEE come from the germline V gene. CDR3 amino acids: CASSVSPGDTEAFF. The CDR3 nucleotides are TGTGCCAGCAGCGTTTCCCCGGGGGACACTGAAGCTTTCTTT. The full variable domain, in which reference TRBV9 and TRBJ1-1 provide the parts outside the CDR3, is DSGVTQTPKHLITATGQRVTLRCSPRSGDLSVYWYQQSLDQGLQFLIQYYNGEERAKGNILERFSAQQFPDLHSELNLSSLELGDSALYFCASSVSPGDTEAFFGQGTRLTVV.

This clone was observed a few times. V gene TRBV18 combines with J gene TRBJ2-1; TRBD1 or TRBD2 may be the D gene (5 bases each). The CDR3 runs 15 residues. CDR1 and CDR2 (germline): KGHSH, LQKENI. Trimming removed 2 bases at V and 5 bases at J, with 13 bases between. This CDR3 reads CASSPDSGLHNEQFF. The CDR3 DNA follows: TGTGCCAGCTCACCAGACTCGGGGCTGCACAATGAGCAGTTCTTC.

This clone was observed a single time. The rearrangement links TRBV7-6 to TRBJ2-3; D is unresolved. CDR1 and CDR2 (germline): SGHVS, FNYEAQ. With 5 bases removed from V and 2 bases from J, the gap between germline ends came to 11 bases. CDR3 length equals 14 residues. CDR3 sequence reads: CASSPSQITDTQYF. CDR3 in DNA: TGTGCCAGCAGCCCAAGTCAGATCACAGATACGCAGTATTTT.

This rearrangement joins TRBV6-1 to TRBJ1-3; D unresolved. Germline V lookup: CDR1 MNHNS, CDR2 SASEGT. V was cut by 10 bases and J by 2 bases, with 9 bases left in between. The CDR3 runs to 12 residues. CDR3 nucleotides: TGTGCCACCGCAATGACTGGAAACACCATATATTTT. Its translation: CATAMTGNTIYF.

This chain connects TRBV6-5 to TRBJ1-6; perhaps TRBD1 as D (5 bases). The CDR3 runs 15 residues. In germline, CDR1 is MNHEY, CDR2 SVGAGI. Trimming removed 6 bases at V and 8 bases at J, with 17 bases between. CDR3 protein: CASSTPRDRDSPLHF. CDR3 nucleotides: TGTGCCAGCAGCACACCTAGGGACCGGGATTCACCCCTCCACTTT.

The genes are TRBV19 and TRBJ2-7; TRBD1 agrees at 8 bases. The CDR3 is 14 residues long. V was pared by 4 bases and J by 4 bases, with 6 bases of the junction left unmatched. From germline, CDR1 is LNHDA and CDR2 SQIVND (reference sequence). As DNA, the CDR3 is TGTGCCAGTAGTACCCCTGACAGGGGATACGAGCAGTACTTC. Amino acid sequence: CASSTPDRGYEQYF.

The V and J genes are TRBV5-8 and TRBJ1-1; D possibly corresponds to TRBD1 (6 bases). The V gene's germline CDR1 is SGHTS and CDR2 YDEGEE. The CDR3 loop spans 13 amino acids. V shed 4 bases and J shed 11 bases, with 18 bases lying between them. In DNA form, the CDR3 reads TGTGCCAGCAGCCCCTCGTTTAGGGGGGCGGCTTTCTTT. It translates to CASSPSFRGAAFF. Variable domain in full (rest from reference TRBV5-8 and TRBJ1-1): EAGVTQSPTHLIKTRGQQATLRCSPISGHTSVYWYQQALGLGLQFLLWYDEGEERNRGNFPPRFSGRQFPNYSSELNVNALELEDSALYLCASSPSFRGAAFFGQGTRLTVV.